Listed here are 27 T cell receptor beta chains from one sample, sequenced in a study of cytomegalovirus exposure and HLA in healthy donors. PCR amplification relied on 60 Vbeta primers (plus 13 Jbeta primers). Produced via immunoSEQ multiplex PCR; TCRdb's table is partial and in-frame only. Among about 210,000 clones listed, about four fifths were seen once. Sequenced material: PBMCs. Receptor source: a woman aged 50 to 60 in good health and CMV-seropositive.

V is TRBV20-1 and J is TRBJ2-5; 7 nucleotides line up with TRBD2. The germline CDR1 and CDR2 sequences are DFQATT and SNEGSKA (reference sequence). The ends lost 7 bases at V and 6 bases at J; junction bases unmatched: 5. The CDR3 is made up of 11 amino acids. The CDR3 spells CSVTSAQTQYF. CDR3 sequence (DNA): TGCAGTGTCACTAGCGCGCAGACCCAGTACTTC.

The genes are TRBV5-1 and TRBJ1-3; a weak D match, TRBD1 (5 bases). Germline V lookup: CDR1 SGHRS, CDR2 YFSETQ. The V end lost 0 bases, the J end lost 8 bases, and 12 bases lay between the germline ends. The CDR3 totals 14 residues. The CDR3 region has the DNA TGCGCCAGCAGCTTGGGGGGCGTTGGGGACACCATATATTTT. Its translation: CASSLGGVGDTIYF.

The chain couples TRBV10-3 to TRBJ1-1, with D maybe TRBD1 (5 bases). Germline V gene sequence: CDR1 ENHRY, CDR2 SYGVKD. This CDR3 has 14 residues. V was shortened by 0 bases and J by 5 bases, with 10 bases between the two germline ends. The CDR3 DNA reads TGTGCCATCAGTGAGTCGGTGGGGGGGACTGAAGCTTTCTTT. Protein sequence: CAISESVGGTEAFF.

This clone was observed once. The chain links TRBV5-1 to TRBJ2-7, with D possibly matching TRBD2 (6 bases). Germline values: CDR1 SGHRS, CDR2 YFSETQ. Trimming shortened V by 1 base and J by 4 bases, and 12 bases separated the two germline ends. The CDR3 is 14 amino acids. The CDR3 nucleotides are TGCGCCAGCAGCTTGATACAGGAGGGGTACGAGCAGTACTTC. Amino acids: CASSLIQEGYEQYF.

Worth noting for this clone: Different DNA sequences within this sample yield the same CDR3. The chain combines TRBV30 with TRBJ1-5; 7 positions match TRBD1. This CDR3 spans 13 amino acids. The germline V gene has CDR1 GTSNPN and CDR2 SVGIG (reference sequence). V was clipped by 1 base and J by 7 bases; unmatched bases: 4. CDR3 DNA: TGTGCCTGGAGTGGACAGGGAGGCCAGCCCCAGCATTTT. As protein: CAWSGQGGQPQHF.

This clone has just a few counts. This chain connects TRBV5-6 to TRBJ1-4; 8 bases map to TRBD1. The CDR3 spans 14 residues. Germline trimming cut 3 bases from V and 8 bases from J; bases unmatched to any gene: 6. CDR1 is SGHDT, CDR2 YYEEEE, per germline. CDR3 sequence: CASSSTGVLEKLFF. In nucleotides, the CDR3 is TGTGCCAGCAGCTCGACAGGGGTTTTGGAAAAACTGTTTTTT. Together with reference TRBV5-6 and TRBJ1-4, the CDR3 gives the full variable domain: DAGVTQSPTHLIKTRGQQVTLRCSPKSGHDTVSWYQQALGQGPQFIFQYYEEEERQRGNFPDRFSGHQFPNYSSELNVNALLLGDSALYLCASSSTGVLEKLFFGSGTQLSVL.

The genes are TRBV27 and TRBJ2-7; D gene uncertain. V was shortened by 2 bases and J by 2 bases, with 10 bases between the two germline ends. The CDR3 contains 14 residues. Germline-derived CDR1 and CDR2 are MNHEY and SMNVEV (reference sequence). The CDR3 coding sequence is TGTGCCAGCAGTTTAAACACCCTCGCCTACGAGCAGTACTTC. Translating it yields CASSLNTLAYEQYF.

This chain links TRBV10-3 with TRBJ2-5, with 11 bases identical to TRBD1. The J call may be incorrect, as the DNA end agrees better with TRBJ2-7. Germline loops: CDR1 ENHRY, CDR2 SYGVKD. CDR3 length: 14 residues. The CDR3 DNA reads as TGTGCCATCAGTCCGTGGGGACAGGGGGACGAGCAGTACTTC. This gives the protein CAISPWGQGDEQYF.

V usage is TRBV27 and J usage is TRBJ2-7; TRBD1 might be the D (5 bases). In germline, CDR1 is MNHEY, CDR2 SMNVEV (reference sequence). Trimming shortened V by 0 bases and J by 6 bases, and 15 bases separated the two germline ends. The CDR3 length is 15 residues. In nucleotides, the CDR3 is TGTGCCAGCAGTTTATCGTGGCAGGGCTTGCGCGAGCAGTACTTC. Amino acid sequence: CASSLSWQGLREQYF.

CDR3 DNA sequence: TGTGCCAGCAGTTGGACTAGCGGGGAGGGAGATACGCAGTATTTT. Translated: CASSWTSGEGDTQYF. The chain employs TRBV6-1 and TRBJ2-3; TRBD2 agrees at 12 bases. Unmatched junction bases numbered 5, after V lost 5 bases and J lost 5 bases. The CDR3 is made up of 15 amino acids. Germline lookup yields CDR1 MNHNS and CDR2 SASEGT.

V usage is TRBV7-9 and J usage is TRBJ1-4; the D is unclear. The CDR3 is 13 amino acids. The V gene lost 4 bases and the J gene lost 8 bases, with 11 bases spanning the gap. CDR1 and CDR2 (germline): SEHNR, FQNEAQ (reference sequence). DNA for the CDR3: TGTGCCAGCAGCTCTACCGGGGAAGAAAAACTGTTTTTT. Translation: CASSSTGEEKLFF.

CDR3 nucleotide sequence: TGCGCCAGCAGCGAAGCATATCCGGGACAGGGAGAAAACACCGGGGAGCTGTTTTTT. Its translation: CASSEAYPGQGENTGELFF. The chain has TRBV5-1 and TRBJ2-2, with TRBD1 identical over 9 bases. The ends lost 4 bases at V and 2 bases at J; junction bases unmatched: 15. The CDR3 has 19 amino acids. Per germline, CDR1 SGHRS and CDR2 YFSETQ.

The rearrangement joins TRBV15 to TRBJ2-5; D unresolved. Germline lookup yields CDR1 LNHNV and CDR2 YYDKDF (reference sequence). The CDR3 sequence is 13 residues long. The V and J ends lost 5 bases and 2 bases respectively, with 9 bases between them. The CDR3 nucleotides read TGTGCCACCAGCCCCAGATTTCAAGAGACCCAGTACTTC. Translated: CATSPRFQETQYF. The whole variable domain, remainder taken from reference TRBV15 and TRBJ2-5, is DAMVIQNPRYQVTQFGKPVTLSCSQTLNHNVMYWYQQKSSQAPKLLFHYYDKDFNNEADTPDNFQSRRPNTSFCFLDIRSPGLGDTAMYLCATSPRFQETQYFGPGTRLLVL.

The rearrangement uses TRBV11-2 and TRBJ2-2, with 7 positions matching TRBD2. With V trimmed by 5 bases and J by 4 bases, 7 bases remained unmatched. From germline, CDR1 is SGHAT and CDR2 FQNNGV. The CDR3 runs 15 residues. The CDR3: CASSPTSVGTGELFF. CDR3 nucleotide sequence: TGTGCCAGCAGCCCAACTAGCGTAGGCACCGGGGAGCTGTTTTTT. Looking up the rest from reference TRBV11-2 and TRBJ2-2 gives the full variable domain: EAGVAQSPRYKIIEKRQSVAFWCNPISGHATLYWYQQILGQGPKLLIQFQNNGVVDDSQLPKDRFSAERLKGVDSTLKIQPAKLEDSAVYLCASSPTSVGTGELFFGEGSRLTVL.

The chain employs TRBV7-3 and TRBJ2-2; D gene unclear. V lost 5 bases, J lost 6 bases, and 13 bases lay in between. The CDR3 covers 14 residues. CDR1 is SGHTA, CDR2 FQGTGA, per germline. Here the CDR3 reads CASSPSVDSGELFF. Written as DNA, the CDR3 is TGTGCCAGCAGCCCATCGGTAGACTCCGGGGAGCTGTTTTTT.

This clone was seen a handful of times. The rearrangement uses TRBV10-3 and TRBJ1-1, with D unclear. The length of the CDR3 is 12 residues. CDR1 is ENHRY, CDR2 SYGVKD, per germline. Trimming stripped 4 bases from V and 3 bases from J, with 6 bases between. CDR3 region: CAISVGDTEAFF. The CDR3 nucleotides are TGTGCCATCAGTGTCGGAGACACTGAAGCTTTCTTT.

V usage is TRBV5-1 and J usage is TRBJ2-5; 11 bases match TRBD2. In germline, CDR1 is SGHRS, CDR2 YFSETQ. This CDR3 has 14 residues. Trimming removed 0 bases from V and 11 bases from J; junction bases left unmatched: 6. In DNA form, the CDR3 reads TGCGCCAGCAGCTTGGGACTAGCGGGGTACGGGCAGTACTTC. Its translation is CASSLGLAGYGQYF.

This chain links TRBV18 with TRBJ1-2; TRBD1 matches at 7 bases. V lost 2 bases to trimming and J lost 2 bases; unmatched junction nucleotides: 5. CDR3 length: 15 residues. From germline, CDR1 is KGHSH and CDR2 LQKENI. The CDR3 DNA sequence: TGTGCCAGCTCACCAAGAACAGGGGCGAACTATGGCTACACCTTC. Amino acid sequence: CASSPRTGANYGYTF.

The chain joins TRBV4-1 to TRBJ2-7, with D maybe TRBD1 (5 bases). Germline loops: CDR1 MGHRA, CDR2 YSYEKL. V was trimmed by 0 bases and J by 3 bases, leaving 21 bases between them. This CDR3 is built from 18 residues. DNA of the CDR3: TGCGCCAGCAGCCAAGATATCGGGCAGGGCTCGACTCTCTACGAGCAGTACTTC. Protein sequence: CASSQDIGQGSTLYEQYF.

This chain connects TRBV6-1 to TRBJ1-2; the D is unclear. The V gene lost 5 bases and the J gene lost 7 bases, with 8 bases spanning the gap. Per germline, CDR1 MNHNS and CDR2 SASEGT. This CDR3 comprises 11 residues. This chain's CDR3 is CASSRHGGYTF. The CDR3 DNA sequence: TGTGCCAGCAGTCGACATGGTGGCTACACCTTC.

The chain combines TRBV9 with TRBJ2-2; a possible D gene is TRBD2 (6 bases). This CDR3 has 14 amino acids. The V end lost 4 bases, the J end lost 7 bases, and 14 bases lay between the germline ends. Germline V gene data show CDR1 as SGDLS and CDR2 as YYNGEE. The CDR3 DNA is TGTGCCAGCAGCTCCCCGGGACTTTACGGGGAGCTGTTTTTT. Its translation is CASSSPGLYGELFF.

The V and J genes are TRBV7-9 and TRBJ2-5; possibly TRBD1 for D (6 bases). V shed 5 bases and J shed 10 bases, with 17 bases lying between them. Germline assignment: CDR1 SEHNR and CDR2 FQNEAQ (reference sequence). The CDR3 has 13 amino acids. CDR3 coding DNA: TGTGCCAGCAGCACTCGCCAGACAGGCCTCCAGTACTTC. It is translated as CASSTRQTGLQYF.

The chain employs TRBV9 and TRBJ1-3; D might be TRBD1 (5 bases). The CDR3 loop spans 19 amino acids. Germline values: CDR1 SGDLS, CDR2 YYNGEE. With 3 bases removed from V and 3 bases from J, the gap between germline ends came to 25 bases. This CDR3 is CASSEPQDRTSVFGNTIYF. CDR3 DNA: TGTGCCAGCAGCGAACCACAGGACCGGACGTCAGTATTTGGAAACACCATATATTTT.

The chain has TRBV7-8 and TRBJ2-5; a possible D gene is TRBD2 (7 bases). The germline CDR1 and CDR2 sequences are SGHVS and FQNEAQ. Trimming left V 0 bases short and J 5 bases short, with 10 bases between. The CDR3 is made up of 14 amino acids. CDR3 coding DNA: TGTGCCAGCAGCTTAGCGGGGGGGCAGGAGACCCAGTACTTC. This codes for CASSLAGGQETQYF.

The rearrangement links TRBV11-2 to TRBJ1-1, with D possibly being TRBD1 (5 bases). This CDR3 comprises 15 residues. V was clipped by 1 base and J by 3 bases, with 12 bases between them. The V gene's germline CDR1 is SGHAT and CDR2 FQNNGV. CDR3: CASSLVSRVDTEAFF. Here the CDR3 DNA reads TGTGCCAGCAGCTTAGTGTCCAGGGTTGACACTGAAGCTTTCTTT.

The DNA for the CDR3 is TGTGCCAGCAGCCTTAGCGGGGAAAACAATGAGCAGTTCTTC. Protein sequence: CASSLSGENNEQFF. The V call is TRBV7-3, the J call TRBJ2-1, with TRBD2 matching 8 bases. The CDR3 runs to 14 residues. V shed 5 bases, J shed 5 bases, and the junction held 5 bases outside the gene matches. In germline, CDR1 is SGHTA, CDR2 FQGTGA. Filled out from reference TRBV7-3 and TRBJ2-1, the complete variable domain reads GAGVSQTPSNKVTEKGKYVELRCDPISGHTALYWYRQSLGQGPEFLIYFQGTGAADDSGLPNDRFFAVRPEGSVSTLKIQRTERGDSAVYLCASSLSGENNEQFFGPGTRLTVL.

The chain carries TRBV19 and TRBJ1-1; 9 positions match TRBD1. The CDR3 covers 14 residues. Germline CDR1 and CDR2: LNHDA and SQIVND (reference sequence). V dropped 6 bases and J dropped 1; count of bases not matched to a gene: 3. CDR3 in amino acids: CASRDRGWNTEAFF. The CDR3 nucleotides read TGTGCCAGTAGGGACAGGGGATGGAACACTGAAGCTTTCTTT.